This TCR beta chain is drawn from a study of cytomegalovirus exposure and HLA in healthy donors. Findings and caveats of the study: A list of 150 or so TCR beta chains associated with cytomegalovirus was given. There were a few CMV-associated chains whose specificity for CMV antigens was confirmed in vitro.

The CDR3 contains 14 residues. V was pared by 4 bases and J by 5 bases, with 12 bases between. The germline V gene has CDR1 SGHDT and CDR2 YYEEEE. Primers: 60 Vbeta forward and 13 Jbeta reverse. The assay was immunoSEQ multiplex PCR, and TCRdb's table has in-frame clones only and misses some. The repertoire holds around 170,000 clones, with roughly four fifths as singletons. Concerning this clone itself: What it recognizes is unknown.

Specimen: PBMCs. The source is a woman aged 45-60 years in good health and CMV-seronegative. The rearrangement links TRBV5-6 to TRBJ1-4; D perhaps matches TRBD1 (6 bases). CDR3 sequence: CASSNRGFNEKLFF. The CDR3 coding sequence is TGTGCCAGCAGCAATAGGGGGTTCAATGAAAAACTGTTTTTT.